The 24 T cell receptor beta chains below were found in one sample sequenced in a study of blood T cells in healthy people across ages. Alongside a J-beta primer mix, a sample-barcoded 5' primer served in a second PCR lasting roughly 7 to 11 cycles. TCRdb reprocessed the 5' RACE reads via MiXCR and lists one record per CDR3 protein. The table lists about 760,000 distinct CDR3 sequences, about 25% of them singletons, with 9% to 9.5% in the top ten. A further study also used this sample, focusing on T cells of mothers and their children.

The sample taken for sequencing was blood. These receptors all stem from a boy aged 5-17 years in good health.

The chain has TRBV19 and TRBJ2-7, with D perhaps assigned TRBD1 or TRBD2 (5 bases each). V lost 6 bases and J 3 bases, leaving 15 bases between the germline ends. Per germline, CDR1 LNHDA and CDR2 SQIVND (reference sequence). CDR3 length: 14 residues. The CDR3 nucleotides read TGTGCCAGTAGCCACCAGGGACCGGACTACGAGCAGTACTTC. Amino acids: CASSHQGPDYEQYF.

The chain recombines TRBV18 with TRBJ2-1; the D gene is possibly TRBD2 (5 bases). The V end lost 3 bases, the J end lost 4 bases, and 16 bases lay between the germline ends. Per germline, CDR1 KGHSH and CDR2 LQKENI. There are 16 residues in the CDR3. This chain's CDR3 is CASSPPGSPGYNEQFF. CDR3 in DNA: TGTGCCAGCTCACCGCCCGGTTCCCCGGGGTACAATGAGCAGTTCTTC.

In its sample, this clonotype was seen a few times. The chain combines TRBV6-2 or TRBV6-3 with TRBJ2-1, with D possibly matching TRBD2 (5 bases). CDR3 size: 12 residues. Germline loops: CDR1 MNHEY, CDR2 SVGEGT. V was clipped by 7 bases and J by 8 bases, with 12 bases between them. The CDR3 reads CASKELGHEQFF. The CDR3, as DNA: TGTGCCAGCAAGGAACTAGGCCATGAGCAGTTCTTC.

The DNA for the CDR3 is TGTGCCAGCAGCTTAGCGTTAAAAGTGGGTAACGAGCAGTACTTC. It encodes CASSLALKVGNEQYF. This chain links TRBV7-9 with TRBJ2-7; no clear D gene. Trimming took 0 bases from V and 5 from J, leaving 14 bases between them. The CDR3 extends over 15 amino acids. Germline V gives CDR1 SEHNR, CDR2 FQNEAQ (reference sequence).

This clonotype has just a few counts. The rearrangement links TRBV7-2 to TRBJ2-7; 8 bases map to TRBD1. The trim removed 4 bases at V and 0 bases at J, leaving 8 bases unmatched. Per the germline V gene, CDR1 is SGHTA and CDR2 is FQGNSA. CDR3 size: 16 residues. The CDR3 spells CASSSPDRGLSYEQYF. CDR3 DNA sequence: TGTGCCAGCAGCTCGCCTGACAGGGGCCTCTCCTACGAGCAGTACTTC.

This sequence joins TRBV27 and TRBJ2-6; no clear D. Per germline, CDR1 MNHEY and CDR2 SMNVEV (reference sequence). V dropped 10 bases and J dropped 4 bases, with 11 bases sitting between them. The CDR3 runs to 13 residues. The CDR3 region is CATQEAGANVLTF. As DNA, the CDR3 is TGTGCCACGCAAGAAGCGGGGGCCAACGTCCTGACTTTC.

This chain uses TRBV7-2 with TRBJ1-2; no clear D. CDR1 and CDR2 (germline): SGHTA, FQGNSA. The CDR3 is made up of 12 amino acids. V lost 2 bases, J lost 4 bases, and 5 bases lay in between. Written as DNA, the CDR3 is TGTGCCAGCAGCTTATTGGCCTATGGCTACACCTTC. As protein: CASSLLAYGYTF.

J is TRBJ2-7 and V is TRBV29-1, with a tentative D call TRBD1 (5 bases). Trimming cost V 7 bases and J 0 bases, with 13 bases left between them. This CDR3 is built from 13 residues. Germline CDR1 SQVTM, CDR2 ANQGSEA. The CDR3 reads CSASDTDSYEQYF. CDR3 nucleotide sequence: TGCAGCGCATCGGACACCGACTCCTACGAGCAGTACTTC.

The rearrangement links TRBV20-1 to TRBJ2-3; D call uncertain. Germline V gene sequence: CDR1 DFQATT, CDR2 SNEGSKA (reference sequence). This CDR3 spans 14 amino acids. The V and J ends lost 3 bases and 1 base respectively, with 11 bases between them. The CDR3 region is CSASEIDGTDTQYF. The CDR3 DNA reads TGCAGTGCTAGTGAAATTGATGGCACAGATACGCAGTATTTT.

This chain uses TRBV5-1 with TRBJ2-5; 14 positions match TRBD2. V dropped 3 bases and J dropped 5; count of bases not matched to a gene: 6. Germline CDR1 is SGHRS and CDR2 is YFSETQ. The CDR3 length is 16 residues. The chain's CDR3 is CASSSTSGRAYETQYF. The CDR3 nucleotides read TGCGCCAGCAGCTCGACTAGCGGGAGGGCCTACGAGACCCAGTACTTC.

This clonotype came up a few times. V and J are TRBV20-1 and TRBJ2-4, with 10 bases fitting TRBD2. This CDR3 region has 14 residues. Germline lookup yields CDR1 DFQATT and CDR2 SNEGSKA (reference sequence). V lost 4 bases to trimming and J lost 4 bases; unmatched junction nucleotides: 4. The CDR3 DNA follows: TGCAGTGCTAAGCTAGCGGGGGCTAAAAACATTCAGTACTTC. Its protein is CSAKLAGAKNIQYF.

The chain links TRBV29-1 to TRBJ1-4; D not resolved. The germline V gene encodes CDR1 SQVTM and CDR2 ANQGSEA. The ends were cut back, 4 bases at V and 7 bases at J, with 7 bases in the middle. The CDR3 runs to 11 residues. This chain's CDR3 is CSVGRREKLFF. The CDR3 coding sequence is TGCAGCGTTGGCCGGCGTGAAAAACTGTTTTTT. Full variable domain (remainder filled in from reference TRBV29-1 and TRBJ1-4): SAVISQKPSRDICQRGTSLTIQCQVDSQVTMMFWYRQQPGQSLTLIATANQGSEATYESGFVIDKFPISRPNLTFSTLTVSNMSPEDSSIYLCSVGRREKLFFGSGTQLSVL.

V is TRBV27 and J is TRBJ2-2; D remains unclear. Germline V gene sequence: CDR1 MNHEY, CDR2 SMNVEV (reference sequence). This CDR3 has 17 amino acids. V lost 5 bases and J 0 bases, leaving 16 bases between the germline ends. The CDR3 DNA follows: TGTGCCAGCAGTCTTCAGTGGGTATCCGCGAACACCGGGGAGCTGTTTTTT. It translates to CASSLQWVSANTGELFF.

The chain has TRBV7-8 and TRBJ2-5, with D possibly being TRBD1 (5 bases). V lost 1 base to trimming and J lost 4 bases, with 13 bases between them. The length of the CDR3 is 15 residues. Germline CDR1 SGHVS, CDR2 FQNEAQ. The chain's CDR3 is CASSLGSPQGETQYF. The CDR3 coding sequence is TGTGCCAGCAGCTTAGGAAGTCCCCAGGGAGAGACCCAGTACTTC.

The chain employs TRBV7-8 and TRBJ2-5, with 11 bases fitting TRBD2. The CDR3 totals 16 residues. V shed 5 bases, J shed 4 bases, and the junction held 9 bases outside the gene matches. CDR1 and CDR2 (germline): SGHVS, FQNEAQ. DNA of the CDR3: TGTGCCAGCAGCCCGACTAGCGGGAAGGGTGGAGAGACCCAGTACTTC. Protein sequence: CASSPTSGKGGETQYF.

Comment on this clonotype: At one of its ends the junction is not consistent with the germline gene, which may arise from a read error. The V gene is TRBV5-1, the J gene TRBJ2-5; 8 bases line up with TRBD2. This CDR3 comprises 12 residues. CDR1 is SGHRS and CDR2 is YFSETQ in the germline V gene. Here the CDR3 reads CASSLESGGEFF. The DNA of the CDR3 is TGCGCCAGCAGCTTGGAAAGCGGGGGAGAGTTCTTC. Complete variable domain (other parts from reference TRBV5-1 and TRBJ2-5): KAGVTQTPRYLIKTRGQQVTLSCSPISGHRSVSWYQQTPGQGLQFLFEYFSETQRNKGNFPGRFSGRQFSNSRSEMNVSTLELGDSALYLCASSLESGGEFFGPGTRLLVL.

The rearrangement uses TRBV29-1 and TRBJ2-5, with 10 bases aligning to TRBD2. Germline values: CDR1 SQVTM, CDR2 ANQGSEA. The J segment lost 3 bases and the V segment lost 6 bases, leaving 7 bases of the junction unmatched. This CDR3 has 14 amino acids. CDR3 in amino acids: CSVGLALNKETQYF. CDR3 coding DNA: TGCAGCGTGGGACTAGCGCTCAACAAAGAGACCCAGTACTTC.

This clonotype was seen a few times. The genes are TRBV5-6 and TRBJ2-2; D gene unclear. V was pared by 4 bases and J by 0 bases, with 7 bases between. This CDR3 is 14 amino acids long. The germline CDR1 and CDR2 sequences are SGHDT and YYEEEE. The DNA for the CDR3 is TGTGCCAGCAGCCCCCAACCGAACACCGGGGAGCTGTTTTTT. Translating gives CASSPQPNTGELFF.

This chain joins TRBV29-1 and TRBJ1-4; D is possibly TRBD1 (5 bases). The CDR3 consists of 11 residues. V shed 2 bases and J shed 11 bases, with 9 bases lying between them. Germline CDR1 SQVTM, CDR2 ANQGSEA. CDR3 protein: CSVEQGKKLFF. CDR3 nucleotides: TGCAGCGTTGAACAGGGCAAGAAACTGTTTTTT.

This rearrangement joins TRBV7-2 to TRBJ2-3, with 8 bases matching TRBD2. There are 18 residues in the CDR3. Looked up from germline, CDR1 is SGHTA and CDR2 is FQGNSA. V lost 3 bases and J lost 4; bases outside the gene matches: 15. In DNA form, the CDR3 reads TGTGCCAGCAGCTTCCGTCTAGTGCGGGGGGACGTTTCAGATACGCAGTATTTT. The encoded protein is CASSFRLVRGDVSDTQYF.

The chain joins TRBV5-1 to TRBJ1-1; D is unclear. This CDR3 has 13 amino acids. V was cut by 4 bases and J by 5 bases, with 12 bases left in between. Germline CDR1 reads SGHRS; CDR2 reads YFSETQ. CDR3 in DNA: TGCGCCAGCAGCGCCGACGGATGGACTGAAGCTTTCTTT. It is translated as CASSADGWTEAFF.

In DNA form, the CDR3 reads TGTGCCACCAGCAGAGAGGGTTACGAGCAGTACTTC. Translated: CATSREGYEQYF. The chain links TRBV15 to TRBJ2-7; D not resolved. The CDR3 is made up of 12 amino acids. CDR1 and CDR2 from the germline V gene are LNHNV and YYDKDF (reference sequence). The germline V and J ends were trimmed by 0 bases and 4 bases, with 4 bases remaining between them.

This chain links TRBV29-1 with TRBJ2-1, with 8 nucleotides matching TRBD2. Germline V lookup: CDR1 SQVTM, CDR2 ANQGSEA. The CDR3 is 15 amino acids. The trim removed 6 bases at V and 8 bases at J, leaving 15 bases unmatched. This CDR3 reads CSVVYGRAEGDEQFF. Here the CDR3 DNA reads TGCAGCGTCGTATACGGGAGGGCGGAAGGGGATGAGCAGTTCTTC.

A word on this clonotype: No conserved phenylalanine or tryptophan ends this CDR3, so it is likely a read error. The V and J genes are TRBV27 and TRBJ2-7, with 7 bases that match TRBD1. The germline gives CDR1 MNHEY, CDR2 SMNVEV (reference sequence). V was clipped by 6 bases and J by 2 bases; unmatched bases: 13. The CDR3 extends over 16 amino acids. The CDR3, as DNA: TGTGCCAGCAGCACGAACAGGGGACAAAGGACCTACGAGCAGTACCTC. It is translated as CASSTNRGQRTYEQYL.